The 10 T cell receptor beta chains given below trace back to one sample, sequenced in a study of cytomegalovirus exposure and HLA in healthy donors. Primers: 60 Vbeta forward and 13 Jbeta reverse. Using immunoSEQ multiplex PCR, the repertoire was profiled, and TCRdb retains in-frame clones only, with some absent. This table has 150,000 to 200,000 clones, around 80% appearing once. The sequenced sample consisted of PBMCs. The receptors stem from a woman aged 25-40 years in good health and CMV-seronegative.

This chain connects TRBV4-3 to TRBJ2-5; no definite D call. The assigned J gene may be wrong: the sequence end matches TRBJ2-7 better. The germline V gene has CDR1 LGHNA and CDR2 YSLEER. The CDR3 spans 13 residues. CDR3 in amino acids: CASSQDLPHEQYF. CDR3 coding DNA: TGCGCCAGCAGCCAAGACCTGCCGCACGAGCAGTACTTC.

This clone showed up just once. This chain joins TRBV7-9 and TRBJ1-5, with TRBD1 identical over 9 bases. The V segment lost 2 bases and the J segment 5 bases; nucleotides outside the gene matches: 7. The CDR3 loop spans 16 amino acids. Germline loops: CDR1 SEHNR, CDR2 FQNEAQ (reference sequence). The CDR3 sequence: CASSLPGTGPDQPQHF. The CDR3 DNA reads as TGTGCCAGCAGCTTACCCGGGACAGGGCCCGATCAGCCCCAGCATTTT.

This clone was observed a handful of times. The V call is TRBV19, the J call TRBJ1-2; D is unresolved. Germline V lookup: CDR1 LNHDA, CDR2 SQIVND (reference sequence). V lost 6 bases to trimming and J lost 2 bases, with 13 bases between them. CDR3 length equals 14 residues. The CDR3 region is CASRLEGRNYGYTF. CDR3 bases: TGTGCCAGTAGACTGGAGGGCAGAAACTATGGCTACACCTTC.

The CDR3 loop reads CASTTGGLYNEQFF. The CDR3 DNA is TGTGCCAGCACGACGGGAGGGCTTTACAATGAGCAGTTCTTC. The chain combines TRBV28 with TRBJ2-1; TRBD2 matches at 8 bases. J was trimmed by 4 bases and V by 7 bases; bases with no gene match: 6. This CDR3 has 14 residues. Germline V gives CDR1 MDHEN, CDR2 SYDVKM. The variable domain in full, with the rest retrieved from reference TRBV28 and TRBJ2-1, is DVKVTQSSRYLVKRTGEKVFLECVQDMDHENMFWYRQDPGLGLRLIYFSYDVKMKEKGDIPEGYSVSREKKERFSLILESASTNQTSMYLCASTTGGLYNEQFFGPGTRLTVL.

This clone was detected only a few times. This chain connects TRBV6-1 to TRBJ2-3, with TRBD1 matching 12 bases. The J segment lost 13 bases and the V segment lost 5 bases, leaving 7 bases of the junction unmatched. The CDR3 loop spans 13 amino acids. Per the germline V gene, CDR1 is MNHNS and CDR2 is SASEGT. The CDR3 is CASSITGTGGKYF. CDR3 bases: TGTGCCAGCAGTATAACCGGGACAGGGGGCAAGTATTTT.

This clone was picked up one time. This chain links TRBV5-1 with TRBJ1-6; D is unclear. Trimming took off 1 base at V and 7 bases at J, with 6 bases between the two ends. The length of the CDR3 is 13 residues. Germline lookup yields CDR1 SGHRS and CDR2 YFSETQ. Written as DNA, the CDR3 is TGCGCCAGCAGCTTGACAGAGAATTCACCCCTCCACTTT. Protein product: CASSLTENSPLHF.

This clone was detected once. This chain connects TRBV9 to TRBJ1-1; D perhaps matches TRBD1 (5 bases). Germline lookup yields CDR1 SGDLS and CDR2 YYNGEE. The CDR3 has 12 residues. Deletions cut 0 bases from V and 11 bases from J, with 11 bases between. CDR3 nucleotide sequence: TGTGCCAGCAGCGTAGTCGGGGGTTGGGCTTTCTTT. Its protein product is CASSVVGGWAFF. Supplemented by reference TRBV9 and TRBJ1-1, the full variable domain reads DSGVTQTPKHLITATGQRVTLRCSPRSGDLSVYWYQQSLDQGLQFLIQYYNGEERAKGNILERFSAQQFPDLHSELNLSSLELGDSALYFCASSVVGGWAFFGQGTRLTVV.

This rearrangement joins TRBV7-3 to TRBJ2-2; D possibly corresponds to TRBD2 (6 bases). The V end was cut by 5 bases, the J end by 3 bases, with 13 bases between. CDR1 and CDR2 from the germline V gene are SGHTA and FQGTGA. CDR3 size: 15 residues. CDR3 sequence: CASSPGGSDTGELFF. The DNA for the CDR3 is TGTGCCAGCAGCCCTGGGGGGTCGGACACCGGGGAGCTGTTTTTT.

The rearrangement links TRBV5-1 to TRBJ2-3; TRBD1 might be the D (5 bases). Trimming stripped 7 bases from V and 14 bases from J, with 26 bases between. The CDR3 contains 14 residues. Germline CDR1 reads SGHRS; CDR2 reads YFSETQ. The chain's CDR3 is CASHSTSLRERGYF. The CDR3 nucleotides read TGCGCCAGCCACTCCACCAGCCTCAGGGAAAGGGGGTATTTT.

CDR3 nucleotide sequence: TGTGCCAGCAGCTTAGGTCCGGGAGGAGAGCAGTACTTC. Translating it yields CASSLGPGGEQYF. The gene calls are TRBV11-2 and TRBJ2-7; 7 positions agree with TRBD2. Germline loops: CDR1 SGHAT, CDR2 FQNNGV. CDR3 length: 13 residues. Trimming removed 1 base from V and 7 bases from J; junction bases left unmatched: 4. Complete variable domain (other parts from reference TRBV11-2 and TRBJ2-7): EAGVAQSPRYKIIEKRQSVAFWCNPISGHATLYWYQQILGQGPKLLIQFQNNGVVDDSQLPKDRFSAERLKGVDSTLKIQPAKLEDSAVYLCASSLGPGGEQYFGPGTRLTVT.